Presented here are 21 T cell receptor beta chains from one specimen sequenced in a study of Ad26.COV2.S vaccination and SARS-CoV-2 variants. The assay was immunoSEQ multiplex PCR, and TCRdb's table has in-frame clones only and misses some. The repertoire consists of over 400,000 clones, with over 80% occurring once and the leading ten covering around 1.7%. Indicated treatment: roughly 19 received Ad26.COV2.S at low or high dose, single or two shots; 5 received placebo; per-sample allocation not given. The samples date from day 63 after the first vaccine or placebo injection. Source: peripheral blood, taken in a trial of Ad26.COV2.S vaccine versus placebo. These receptors originate from a person between 18 and 65 years old who received the Ad26.COV2.S COVID-19 vaccine or a placebo.

The rearrangement links TRBV10-2 to TRBJ2-2; D might be TRBD2 (5 bases). Germline V gene lookup returns CDR1 WSHSY and CDR2 SAAADI. V lost 3 bases, J lost 14 bases, and 19 bases lay in between. The CDR3 is 14 amino acids. CDR3 region: CASSDSLAMVFLFF. In DNA, the CDR3 is TGCGCCAGCAGTGACTCCCTAGCTATGGTATTTCTGTTTTTT.

The chain links TRBV15 to TRBJ2-5; 7 positions match TRBD1. J was trimmed by 2 bases and V by 5 bases; bases with no gene match: 11. CDR1 and CDR2 (germline): LNHNV, YYDKDF (reference sequence). There are 16 residues in the CDR3. The CDR3 coding sequence is TGTGCCACCAGCGGGGGTGGGACAGACTGGCAAGAGACCCAGTACTTC. It codes for CATSGGGTDWQETQYF.

CDR3: CASSSTGTGDSTDTQYF. The CDR3 region has the DNA TGTGCCAGCAGCTCGACCGGGACAGGAGATAGCACAGATACGCAGTATTTT. V gene TRBV7-4 combines with J gene TRBJ2-3; 8 bases align to TRBD1. There are 17 residues in the CDR3. Germline lookup yields CDR1 SGHVT and CDR2 SQSDAQ. J gave up 0 bases and V 4 bases, and 9 bases lay outside the gene matches.

This chain links TRBV29-1 with TRBJ1-1; tentative D call: TRBD1 (6 bases). CDR1 is SQVTM, CDR2 ANQGSEA, per germline. The CDR3 spans 13 residues. Deletions cut 5 bases from V and 1 base from J, with 11 bases between. Written as DNA, the CDR3 is TGCAGCGTTACCGGGACAAGGAACACTGAAGCTTTCTTT. This encodes CSVTGTRNTEAFF.

V and J are TRBV19 and TRBJ2-7; possibly TRBD1 for D (6 bases). V was cut by 1 base and J by 3 bases, with 13 bases left in between. The V gene's germline CDR1 is LNHDA and CDR2 SQIVND (reference sequence). This CDR3 contains 15 residues. CDR3: CASSIVGTNGYEQYF. CDR3 sequence (DNA): TGTGCCAGTAGTATAGTCGGGACAAATGGCTACGAGCAGTACTTC.

The chain joins TRBV5-8 to TRBJ2-3; either TRBD1 or TRBD2 may supply D (5 bases each). The CDR3 is made up of 15 amino acids. From germline, CDR1 is SGHTS and CDR2 YDEGEE. V lost 2 bases and J lost 0, with 10 bases in between. The CDR3 region is CASSLGDLSTDTQYF. CDR3 DNA: TGTGCCAGCAGCTTAGGGGACCTTAGCACAGATACGCAGTATTTT.

The chain recombines TRBV7-9 with TRBJ1-3; perhaps TRBD1 as D (5 bases). The CDR3 extends over 15 amino acids. V dropped 5 bases and J dropped 0 bases, with 11 bases sitting between them. Germline CDR1 reads SEHNR; CDR2 reads FQNEAQ (reference sequence). The CDR3 bases are TGTGCCAGCAGCCCTGGACACAACTCTGGAAACACCATATATTTT. Its translation is CASSPGHNSGNTIYF.

J is TRBJ2-5 and V is TRBV30, with D perhaps TRBD2 (6 bases). The V gene's germline CDR1 is GTSNPN and CDR2 SVGIG (reference sequence). The ends were cut back, 5 bases at V and 4 bases at J, with 23 bases in the middle. The CDR3 totals 16 residues. This CDR3 reads CAWRARGDPQRETQYF. Here the CDR3 DNA reads TGTGCCTGGCGAGCGCGCGGGGACCCCCAGCGAGAGACCCAGTACTTC.

The chain links TRBV7-6 to TRBJ2-5; maybe TRBD1 (5 bases). Looked up from germline, CDR1 is SGHVS and CDR2 is FNYEAQ. The CDR3 runs to 15 residues. The germline V and J ends were trimmed by 5 bases and 5 bases, with 18 bases remaining between them. CDR3 sequence reads: CASSRLGEQAETQYF. CDR3 in DNA: TGTGCCAGCAGCCGGTTAGGGGAACAGGCGGAGACCCAGTACTTC.

This clone has a single count. CDR3 coding DNA: TGTGCCAGCAGCTTGCAGGGTGAGACCCAGTACTTC. Protein sequence: CASSLQGETQYF. This chain connects TRBV5-5 to TRBJ2-5; D might be TRBD1 (5 bases). Germline lookup yields CDR1 SGHKS and CDR2 YYEKEE (reference sequence). The germline V and J ends were trimmed by 1 base and 5 bases, with 6 bases remaining between them. The CDR3 is made up of 12 amino acids.

CDR3 nucleotide sequence: TGTGCCATCAGCCCCGGGGGGCGGATTGAGACCCAGTACTTC. As protein: CAISPGGRIETQYF. The chain employs TRBV10-3 and TRBJ2-5; TRBD2 is a possible D gene (7 bases). Germline assignment: CDR1 ENHRY and CDR2 SYGVKD. The CDR3 runs 14 residues. Trimming shortened V by 6 bases and J by 5 bases, and 16 bases separated the two germline ends.

CDR3 protein: CASSPRENLAKNIQYF. The CDR3 DNA sequence: TGTGCCAGCTCACCTAGAGAAAACCTAGCCAAAAACATTCAGTACTTC. The gene calls are TRBV18 and TRBJ2-4; D is undetermined. Per the germline V gene, CDR1 is KGHSH and CDR2 is LQKENI. The CDR3 loop spans 16 amino acids. Trimming took 3 bases from V and 0 from J, leaving 12 bases between them.

The chain is built from TRBV11-2 and TRBJ2-7, with D tentatively TRBD1 (6 bases). Germline lookup yields CDR1 SGHAT and CDR2 FQNNGV. The ends were cut back, 5 bases at V and 6 bases at J, with 14 bases in the middle. The CDR3 has 13 residues. The CDR3 sequence: CASSPYGQSEQYF. CDR3 nucleotide sequence: TGTGCCAGCAGCCCATACGGACAGAGCGAGCAGTACTTC.

The CDR3 protein is CASSPSLYEQYF. For the CDR3, the DNA is TGTGCCAGCAGTCCCTCGCTCTACGAGCAGTACTTC. The chain has TRBV28 and TRBJ2-7; no firm D call. Germline V gives CDR1 MDHEN, CDR2 SYDVKM. V dropped 5 bases and J dropped 3 bases, with 8 bases sitting between them. The CDR3 consists of 12 residues.

V is TRBV4-3 and J is TRBJ2-1; D is unresolved. The germline V gene has CDR1 LGHNA and CDR2 YSLEER. The CDR3 runs 18 residues. V lost 1 base and J lost 0, with 16 bases in between. The CDR3 is CASSQAQPHQSSYNEQFF. The DNA of the CDR3 is TGCGCCAGCAGCCAAGCCCAGCCGCATCAGAGCTCCTACAATGAGCAGTTCTTC.

The chain is built from TRBV4-3 and TRBJ1-3, with 10 bases that match TRBD1. The V gene end was trimmed by 3 bases and the J gene end by 4 bases; junction bases not matched to a gene: 3. The CDR3 contains 15 residues. The V gene's germline CDR1 is LGHNA and CDR2 YSLEER. For the CDR3, the DNA is TGCGCCAGCAGCCAGACAGGGGGCCGAGGAAACACCATATATTTT. Translation: CASSQTGGRGNTIYF.

J is TRBJ1-2 and V is TRBV12-3 or TRBV12-4; D remains unclear. The germline V and J ends were trimmed by 8 bases and 8 bases, with 12 bases remaining between them. The CDR3 loop spans 11 amino acids. The CDR3 loop reads CASGLNRGYTF. In nucleotides, the CDR3 is TGTGCCAGCGGATTAAATCGCGGCTACACCTTC.

V usage is TRBV7-9 and J usage is TRBJ2-7; D is unresolved. With 9 bases removed from V and 3 bases from J, the gap between germline ends came to 15 bases. Germline assignment: CDR1 SEHNR and CDR2 FQNEAQ (reference sequence). This CDR3 is built from 13 residues. The CDR3 bases are TGTGCCAGTCGTAGGGCAGATGACTACGAGCAGTACTTC. It yields the protein CASRRADDYEQYF.

The CDR3 DNA follows: TGCGCCAGCAGCCCCCGGACTGAAGACACCATATATTTT. Amino acids: CASSPRTEDTIYF. The chain employs TRBV4-1 and TRBJ1-3, with D unresolved. CDR3 size: 13 residues. Trimming took off 4 bases at V and 8 bases at J, with 12 bases between the two ends. Germline CDR1 MGHRA, CDR2 YSYEKL.

V is TRBV6-2 or TRBV6-3 and J is TRBJ1-6, with 9 positions matching TRBD1. From germline, CDR1 is MNHEY and CDR2 SVGEGT. The CDR3 is made up of 16 amino acids. The V and J ends lost 4 bases and 4 bases, in that order; junction bases with no gene match: 5. CDR3 sequence reads: CASSSTGGSYNSPLHF. CDR3 coding DNA: TGTGCCAGCAGTTCCACAGGGGGCTCATATAATTCACCCCTCCACTTT.

The chain carries TRBV27 and TRBJ2-1; 9 bases fit TRBD2. The CDR3 loop spans 16 amino acids. The germline CDR1 and CDR2 sequences are MNHEY and SMNVEV (reference sequence). V lost 6 bases, J lost 5 bases, and 11 bases stayed unmatched. CDR3 protein: CASRHHRAGGNNEQFF. The CDR3 region has the DNA TGTGCCAGCAGACATCACCGAGCGGGGGGCAACAATGAGCAGTTCTTC.